The 5 T cell receptor beta chains below all came from one sample that was sequenced in a study of T cell responses to AZD1222 COVID-19 vaccine. TCRdb's copy holds only in-frame clones and misses some; the assay was immunoSEQ multiplex PCR. The sample yields about 56,000 clones, approximately 86% seen once. The sample consisted of peripheral blood, taken 28 days after the second AZD1222 dose. The receptors come from an adult who received the AZD1222 COVID-19 vaccine.

CDR3 amino acids: CASSVGNPGTGASYEQYF. The DNA of the CDR3 is TGTGCCAGCAGCGTAGGTAACCCTGGGACAGGAGCATCCTACGAGCAGTACTTC. V gene TRBV9 combines with J gene TRBJ2-7; 8 bases map to TRBD1. J was trimmed by 1 base and V by 0 bases; bases with no gene match: 12. From germline, CDR1 is SGDLS and CDR2 YYNGEE. The CDR3 totals 18 residues.

The table lists this clone with a count of one. The chain recombines TRBV11-1 with TRBJ1-1; a possible D gene is TRBD1 (5 bases). This CDR3 region has 13 residues. Per germline, CDR1 SGHAT and CDR2 FQDESV (reference sequence). Trimming took off 4 bases at V and 1 base at J, with 7 bases between the two ends. The CDR3 loop is CASSYGQNTEAFF. CDR3 DNA sequence: TGTGCCAGCAGCTACGGACAGAACACTGAAGCTTTCTTT.

This clone has a single count. The V and J genes are TRBV5-1 and TRBJ2-2; a possible D gene is TRBD1 (5 bases). The germline CDR1 and CDR2 sequences are SGHRS and YFSETQ. The V gene lost 3 bases and the J gene lost 0 bases, with 18 bases spanning the gap. CDR3 length: 18 residues. The DNA for the CDR3 is TGCGCCAGCAGCTCCCCAGGGCAGGGTCGACCGAACACCGGGGAGCTGTTTTTT. It is translated as CASSSPGQGRPNTGELFF.

The rearrangement joins TRBV6-5 to TRBJ2-7; D is unresolved. Germline CDR1 is MNHEY and CDR2 is SVGAGI. V was shortened by 7 bases and J by 1 base, with 11 bases between the two germline ends. This CDR3 has 13 amino acids. CDR3 in amino acids: CASNSAVSYEQYF. The CDR3 DNA reads as TGTGCCAGCAATTCGGCAGTTTCCTACGAGCAGTACTTC.

The V call is TRBV28, the J call TRBJ2-7, with 7 bases lining up with TRBD2. Per the germline V gene, CDR1 is MDHEN and CDR2 is SYDVKM. The CDR3 contains 14 residues. Unmatched junction bases numbered 4, after V lost 2 bases and J lost 3 bases. Here the CDR3 DNA reads TGTGCCAGCAGTTTAAGGGGCGGGGGCTACGAGCAGTACTTC. Translated: CASSLRGGGYEQYF.